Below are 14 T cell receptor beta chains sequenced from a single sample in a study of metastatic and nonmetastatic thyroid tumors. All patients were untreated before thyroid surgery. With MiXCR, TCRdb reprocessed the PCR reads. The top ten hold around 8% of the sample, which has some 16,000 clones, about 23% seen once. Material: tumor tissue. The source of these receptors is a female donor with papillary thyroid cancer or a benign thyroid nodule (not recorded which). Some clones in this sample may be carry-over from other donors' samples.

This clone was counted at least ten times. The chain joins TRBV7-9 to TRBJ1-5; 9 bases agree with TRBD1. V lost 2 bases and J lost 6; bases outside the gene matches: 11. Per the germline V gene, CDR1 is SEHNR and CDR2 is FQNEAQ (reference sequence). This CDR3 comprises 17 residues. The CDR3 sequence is CASSLWGTGGRIQPQHF. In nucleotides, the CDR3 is TGTGCCAGCAGCTTATGGGGAACAGGGGGCCGGATTCAGCCCCAGCATTTT.

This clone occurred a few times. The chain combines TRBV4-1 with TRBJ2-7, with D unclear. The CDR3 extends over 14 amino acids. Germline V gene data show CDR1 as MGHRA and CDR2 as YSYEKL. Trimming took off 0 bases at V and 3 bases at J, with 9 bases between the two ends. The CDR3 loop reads CASSQESGHYEQYF. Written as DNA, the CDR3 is TGCGCCAGCAGCCAAGAGTCGGGCCACTACGAGCAGTACTTC.

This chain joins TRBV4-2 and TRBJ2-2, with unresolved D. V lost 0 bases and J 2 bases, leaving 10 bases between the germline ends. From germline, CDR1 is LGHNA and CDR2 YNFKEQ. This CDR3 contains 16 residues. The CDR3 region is CASSQEARHNTGELFF. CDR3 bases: TGTGCCAGCAGCCAAGAGGCTAGACATAACACCGGGGAGCTGTTTTTT.

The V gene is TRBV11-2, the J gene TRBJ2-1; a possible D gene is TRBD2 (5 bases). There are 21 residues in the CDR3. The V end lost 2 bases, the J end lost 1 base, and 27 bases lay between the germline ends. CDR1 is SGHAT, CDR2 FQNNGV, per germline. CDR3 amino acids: CASSLYGSQVHYPESYNEQFF. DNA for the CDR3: TGTGCCAGCAGCTTATATGGGAGTCAGGTCCATTATCCCGAATCCTACAATGAGCAGTTCTTC.

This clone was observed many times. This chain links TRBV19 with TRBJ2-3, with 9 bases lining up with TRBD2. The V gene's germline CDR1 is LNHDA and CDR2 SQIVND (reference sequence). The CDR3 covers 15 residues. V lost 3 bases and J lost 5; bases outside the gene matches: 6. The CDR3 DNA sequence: TGTGCCAGTAGTATCGGGGGGACTAGCCTAGATACGCAGTATTTT. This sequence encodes CASSIGGTSLDTQYF. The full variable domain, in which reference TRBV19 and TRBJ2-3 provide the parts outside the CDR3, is DGGITQSPKYLFRKEGQNVTLSCEQNLNHDAMYWYRQDPGQGLRLIYYSQIVNDFQKGDIAEGYSVSREKKESFPLTVTSAQKNPTAFYLCASSIGGTSLDTQYFGPGTRLTVL.

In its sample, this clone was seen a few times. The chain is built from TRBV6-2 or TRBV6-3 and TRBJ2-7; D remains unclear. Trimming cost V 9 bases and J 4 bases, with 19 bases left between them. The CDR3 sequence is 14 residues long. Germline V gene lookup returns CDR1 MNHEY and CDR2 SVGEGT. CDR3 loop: CASDSLLSPYEQYF. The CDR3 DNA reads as TGTGCCAGTGATAGTCTCCTTTCTCCGTACGAGCAGTACTTC.

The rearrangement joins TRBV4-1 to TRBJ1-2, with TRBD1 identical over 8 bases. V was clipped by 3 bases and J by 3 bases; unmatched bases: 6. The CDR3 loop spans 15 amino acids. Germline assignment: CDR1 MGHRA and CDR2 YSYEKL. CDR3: CASSQGQVNHYGYTF. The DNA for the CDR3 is TGCGCCAGCAGCCAGGGACAGGTAAACCACTATGGCTACACCTTC.

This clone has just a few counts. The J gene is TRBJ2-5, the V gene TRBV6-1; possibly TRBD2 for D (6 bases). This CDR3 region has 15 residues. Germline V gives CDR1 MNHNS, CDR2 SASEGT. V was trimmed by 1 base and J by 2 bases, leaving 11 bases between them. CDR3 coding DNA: TGTGCCAGCAGTGAAGGGGGGGTCGAGCAAGAGACCCAGTACTTC. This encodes CASSEGGVEQETQYF.

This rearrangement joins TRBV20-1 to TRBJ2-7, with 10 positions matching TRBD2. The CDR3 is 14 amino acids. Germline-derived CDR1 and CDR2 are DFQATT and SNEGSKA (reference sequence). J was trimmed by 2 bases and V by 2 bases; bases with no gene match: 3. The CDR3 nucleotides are TGCAGTGCTAGAACCAGCGGGGGGGCCTACGAGCAGTACTTC. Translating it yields CSARTSGGAYEQYF.

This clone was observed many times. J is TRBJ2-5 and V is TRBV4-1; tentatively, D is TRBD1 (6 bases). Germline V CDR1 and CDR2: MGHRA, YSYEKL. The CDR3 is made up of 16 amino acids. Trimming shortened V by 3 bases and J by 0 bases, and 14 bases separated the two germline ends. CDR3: CASSHATRGNQETQYF. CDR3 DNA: TGCGCCAGCAGCCACGCGACGAGGGGGAACCAAGAGACCCAGTACTTC.

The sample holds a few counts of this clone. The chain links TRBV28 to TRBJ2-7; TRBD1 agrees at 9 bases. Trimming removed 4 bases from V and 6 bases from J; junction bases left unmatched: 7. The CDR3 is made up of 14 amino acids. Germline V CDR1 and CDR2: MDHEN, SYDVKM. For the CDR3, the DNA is TGTGCCAGCAGTTCGCGCCGGGGACAGGGCGAGCAGTACTTC. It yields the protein CASSSRRGQGEQYF.

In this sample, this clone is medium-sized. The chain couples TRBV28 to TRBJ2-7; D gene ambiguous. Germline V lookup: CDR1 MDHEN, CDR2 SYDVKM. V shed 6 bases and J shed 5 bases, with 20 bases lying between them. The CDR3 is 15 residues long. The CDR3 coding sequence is TGTGCCAGCAGAACAGTTTGGGGTTTTGGAGACGAGCAGTACTTC. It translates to CASRTVWGFGDEQYF.

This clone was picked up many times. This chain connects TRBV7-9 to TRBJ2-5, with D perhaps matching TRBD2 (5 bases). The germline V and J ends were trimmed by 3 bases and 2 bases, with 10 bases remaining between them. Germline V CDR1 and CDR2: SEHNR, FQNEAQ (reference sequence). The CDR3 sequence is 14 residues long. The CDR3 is CASSFVPGQETQYF. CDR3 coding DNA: TGTGCCAGCAGCTTCGTCCCGGGGCAAGAGACCCAGTACTTC.

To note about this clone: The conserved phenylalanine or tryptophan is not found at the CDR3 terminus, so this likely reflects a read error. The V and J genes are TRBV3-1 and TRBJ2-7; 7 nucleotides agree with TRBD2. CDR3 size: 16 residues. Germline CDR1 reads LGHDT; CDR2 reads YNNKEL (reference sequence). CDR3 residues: CTSSQGRLAEVYEQYS. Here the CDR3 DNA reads TGTACCAGCAGCCAAGGAAGGCTAGCGGAAGTCTACGAGCAGTACTCC.